This TCR beta chain was recorded in a study of shared clonotypes between healthy human individuals. In regard to this clone: Its antigen is currently unknown.

The sorted-subset replicate PCRs were given around 200 ng DNA, which is 31,000 or so T cell genomes. TCRdb's table, derived via immunoSEQ multiplex PCR, lists solely in-frame clones and lacks some. The top ten clones hold roughly 0.36% of a sample with millions of clones, over 90% of them seen once. Study observations and caveats: Clonotypes which were not shared had lower generation probabilities than clonotypes that all four donors shared. Donors were few, which limited the genetic and exposure-history diversity represented.

All participating donors were Caucasian adults from Nashville, Tennessee. The source is a man between 18 and 35 years old in good health. Some clones in this sample may be carry-over from other donors' samples. The source material was naive CD4+ T cells from PBMCs. Subset reported: CD45RA+ positively selected.

CDR3 sequence: CSATGPGGNIQYF. The CDR3, as DNA: TGCAGCGCTACCGGGCCAGGGGGGAACATTCAGTACTTC. The J gene is TRBJ2-4, the V gene TRBV29-1; perhaps TRBD1 as D (7 bases). Germline V gene lookup returns CDR1 SQVTM and CDR2 ANQGSEA. This CDR3 comprises 13 residues. The V gene lost 7 bases and the J gene lost 7 bases, with 17 bases spanning the gap.